This TCR beta chain was captured in a study of T cell responses to AZD1222 COVID-19 vaccine. General observations from the study: Spike-spanning, vaccine-associated CD4 TCRs were dominant at 160-218 and 743-854. A mostly white British donor set with more females was recruited, and clonal diversity was possibly underestimated.

The protocol was immunoSEQ multiplex PCR, while the TCRdb copy is restricted to in-frame clones and leaves out a portion. The profile shows over 100,000 clones, about 88% of them singletons. This clone was seen only a few times. No antigen is known for it. This CDR3 region has 14 residues. Germline values: CDR1 LGHNT, CDR2 FRNRAP. Deletions cut 7 bases from V and 1 base from J, with 13 bases between. This TCR derives from an adult in good health. The V call is TRBV12-5, the J call TRBJ2-5; D assignment may be TRBD1 or TRBD2 (5 bases each). The sequenced sample was peripheral blood, obtained on day 0 of AZD1222 vaccination. Here the CDR3 DNA reads TGTGCTAGTGCCCCTTGGGGGTTCCAAGAGACCCAGTACTTC. Translation gives CASAPWGFQETQYF.